The sequence of this T cell receptor beta chain was determined in a study of molecular identifiers for immune sequencing clone quantification. Study findings and constraints: Over 97% of effector molecules, but under 1% in naive cells, were held by clones with more than 20 RNA copies.

Naive CD8 T cells were sorted, and the gate applied was CD8+CD4-CCR7+CD45RA+. About this clonotype: Antigen specificity is unknown. Sequence at one end of the junction differs from germline and may be a read error.

TCRdb reanalysed the PCR reads using MiXCR and keeps one entry per CDR3 protein. This table holds more than 550,000 distinct CDR3 sequences, around 25% found once. This receptor was obtained from a human donor in good health. Some libraries in this study had Jurkat cell RNA spiked in. The sample taken for sequencing was naive CD8+ T cells from blood, with Jurkat cell RNA spiked in. Subset in this sample: FACS-sorted CD8+CD4-CCR7+CD45RA+ naive T cells.

Written as DNA, the CDR3 is TGTGACAGCAGTAGGGATAGCAATCAGCCCCAGCATTTT. Translating gives CDSSRDSNQPQHF. The gene calls are TRBV27 and TRBJ1-5; D ambiguous. The CDR3 totals 13 residues. Germline lookup yields CDR1 MNHEY and CDR2 SMNVEV (reference sequence).